These 30 T cell receptor beta chains came from one sample sequenced in a study of CD8+ T cells in alopecia areata. The authors extracted RNA and reverse transcribed it into cDNA as the sequencing template. TCRdb keeps only in-frame clones here, not all; method: immunoSEQ multiplex PCR. The sample shows 90,000 to 120,000 clones, over 80% of them seen only once. The sample's treatment: oral pan-JAK inhibitor, 5-10 mg twice daily. The sequenced sample was CD8+ T cells sorted from blood, obtained at week 24, from a patient treated with tofacitinib. These receptors were taken from a human donor with alopecia areata.

The V call is TRBV7-9, the J call TRBJ1-2, with 7 positions matching TRBD1. The trim removed 5 bases at V and 5 bases at J, leaving 8 bases unmatched. This CDR3 has 14 residues. Per the germline V gene, CDR1 is SEHNR and CDR2 is FQNEAQ (reference sequence). The CDR3 DNA reads as TGTGCCAGCAGCCGCGTCGGGACAGCTTATGGCTACACCTTC. This translates into CASSRVGTAYGYTF. Variable domain in full (rest from reference TRBV7-9 and TRBJ1-2): DTGVSQNPRHKITKRGQNVTFRCDPISEHNRLYWYRQTLGQGPEFLTYFQNEAQLEKSRLLSDRFSAERPKGSFSTLEIQRTEQGDSAMYLCASSRVGTAYGYTFGSGTRLTVV.

The chain joins TRBV6-5 to TRBJ2-1, with TRBD2 matching over 12 bases. V lost 5 bases, J lost 7 bases, and 3 bases stayed unmatched. CDR3 length: 14 residues. Looked up from germline, CDR1 is MNHEY and CDR2 is SVGAGI. Written as DNA, the CDR3 is TGTGCCAGCAGTCTAGCGGGGGGGCTGAATGAGCAGTTCTTC. Translating gives CASSLAGGLNEQFF.

This clone was observed once. This chain connects TRBV10-3 to TRBJ2-3, with 16 bases aligning to TRBD2. The V gene's germline CDR1 is ENHRY and CDR2 SYGVKD. V lost 8 bases and J lost 6; bases outside the gene matches: 8. This CDR3 is 16 amino acids long. CDR3: CAISGLAGGALDTQYF. The CDR3 bases are TGTGCCATCTCGGGACTAGCGGGGGGGGCCTTGGATACGCAGTATTTT.

The chain couples TRBV4-1 to TRBJ2-2; D might be TRBD2 (6 bases). Per germline, CDR1 MGHRA and CDR2 YSYEKL. This CDR3 is built from 15 residues. Trimming took off 4 bases at V and 6 bases at J, with 15 bases between the two ends. CDR3 amino acids: CASSPDPGLPGELFF. CDR3 bases: TGCGCCAGCAGCCCTGACCCGGGACTCCCCGGGGAGCTGTTTTTT.

Written as DNA, the CDR3 is TGTGCCAGCAGCCCCGGGCCAGGGCTGTTTTTT. This gives the protein CASSPGPGLFF. The rearrangement links TRBV6-6 to TRBJ2-2; D uncertain. V was shortened by 6 bases and J by 13 bases, with 12 bases between the two germline ends. In germline, CDR1 is MNHNY, CDR2 SVGAGI (reference sequence). The CDR3 is 11 residues long.

The chain combines TRBV5-1 with TRBJ2-3; D not certain. Germline V CDR1 and CDR2: SGHRS, YFSETQ. Trimming stripped 4 bases from V and 3 bases from J, with 15 bases between. CDR3 length equals 15 residues. The CDR3 region has the DNA TGCGCCAGCAGCAATCTAATAGTGGCGACAGATACGCAGTATTTT. Protein sequence: CASSNLIVATDTQYF.

This clone was observed once. CDR3 region: CASRTGTGSPLHF. CDR3 DNA sequence: TGTGCCAGCAGGACAGGGACGGGGTCACCCCTCCACTTT. This sequence joins TRBV19 and TRBJ1-6; 8 bases are a match to TRBD1. Germline V gene lookup returns CDR1 LNHDA and CDR2 SQIVND (reference sequence). J lost 10 bases, V lost 9 bases, and 8 bases had no gene match. The CDR3 sequence is 13 residues long.

J is TRBJ2-3 and V is TRBV7-9, with a weak D call TRBD2 (7 bases). Germline CDR1 reads SEHNR; CDR2 reads FQNEAQ (reference sequence). The V end was cut by 5 bases, the J end by 6 bases, with 12 bases between. The length of the CDR3 is 13 residues. The CDR3, as DNA: TGTGCCAGCAGCCATGGGGGGGCCGATACGCAGTATTTT. Translated: CASSHGGADTQYF.

This chain joins TRBV27 and TRBJ1-5; 11 bases agree with TRBD1. This CDR3 spans 16 amino acids. Germline CDR1 MNHEY, CDR2 SMNVEV (reference sequence). J gave up 6 bases and V 0 bases, and 4 bases lay outside the gene matches. In DNA form, the CDR3 reads TGTGCCAGCAGTTTATCAGGGACAGGGGGTATTCAGCCCCAGCATTTT. Protein product: CASSLSGTGGIQPQHF.

This chain connects TRBV2 to TRBJ2-5, with 10 bases identical to TRBD2. Germline trimming cut 6 bases from V and 5 bases from J; bases unmatched to any gene: 12. Germline V CDR1 and CDR2: SNHLY, FYNNEI. This CDR3 comprises 16 residues. The CDR3 sequence: CASSPTDSGGLETQYF. The CDR3 nucleotides are TGTGCCAGCAGCCCTACGGATAGCGGGGGGTTGGAGACCCAGTACTTC.

V and J are TRBV15 and TRBJ2-5, with D possibly TRBD1 on 6 matching bases. The J call may be wrong; the DNA end is better matched by TRBJ2-7. Germline assignment: CDR1 LNHNV and CDR2 YYDKDF (reference sequence). The CDR3 totals 18 residues. The CDR3 DNA reads TGTGCCACCAGCAGCTCCTACCCCCGGGACAAACCATCGTACGAGCAGTACTTC. Protein: CATSSSYPRDKPSYEQYF.

The chain combines TRBV5-6 with TRBJ2-5, with D perhaps TRBD2 (5 bases). Trimming cost V 7 bases and J 5 bases, with 24 bases left between them. This CDR3 spans 16 amino acids. Germline V gene lookup returns CDR1 SGHDT and CDR2 YYEEEE. CDR3 sequence: CASCASTAAGGETQYF. The DNA for the CDR3 is TGTGCCAGCTGCGCCTCGACGGCGGCGGGCGGCGAGACCCAGTACTTC. The complete variable domain, with remaining parts taken from reference TRBV5-6 and TRBJ2-5, reads DAGVTQSPTHLIKTRGQQVTLRCSPKSGHDTVSWYQQALGQGPQFIFQYYEEEERQRGNFPDRFSGHQFPNYSSELNVNALLLGDSALYLCASCASTAAGGETQYFGPGTRLLVL.

The V gene is TRBV4-2, the J gene TRBJ2-4; a weak D match, TRBD2 (6 bases). Germline assignment: CDR1 LGHNA and CDR2 YNFKEQ. The CDR3 covers 13 residues. V was clipped by 8 bases and J by 5 bases, with 13 bases between them. The CDR3 region has the DNA TGTGCCAGCGGCCCGGGGGTTCAAAACATTCAGTACTTC. Its translation: CASGPGVQNIQYF.

This clone was picked up one time. The chain is built from TRBV15 and TRBJ2-7, with a tentative D call TRBD2 (7 bases). The length of the CDR3 is 13 residues. Germline V gene data show CDR1 as LNHNV and CDR2 as YYDKDF (reference sequence). Trimming stripped 5 bases from V and 2 bases from J, with 10 bases between. The DNA of the CDR3 is TGTGCCACCAGCGCGGGGGCGGCCTACGAGCAGTACTTC. Protein sequence: CATSAGAAYEQYF.

This clone was detected only once. The chain is built from TRBV7-2 and TRBJ2-1; 8 nucleotides match TRBD1. The CDR3 covers 16 residues. Trimming cost V 1 base and J 6 bases; bases outside gene matches: 8. The germline V gene encodes CDR1 SGHTA and CDR2 FQGNSA. CDR3 in amino acids: CASSLGTRGLGNEQFF. The CDR3 nucleotides are TGTGCCAGCAGCTTAGGTACCAGGGGGCTCGGCAATGAGCAGTTCTTC.

V and J are TRBV7-6 and TRBJ2-1; possibly TRBD1 for D (6 bases). The CDR3 spans 12 residues. Trimming removed 5 bases from V and 9 bases from J, with 11 bases in between. Germline-derived CDR1 and CDR2 are SGHVS and FNYEAQ. As DNA, the CDR3 is TGTGCCAGCAGCCCTACAGGGAGTGAGCAGTTCTTC. This sequence encodes CASSPTGSEQFF.

The chain couples TRBV7-2 to TRBJ2-7, with 8 bases that match TRBD1. Germline CDR1 is SGHTA and CDR2 is FQGNSA. After removal of 3 bases from V and 6 bases from J, the junction contained 7 bases not matched to a gene. CDR3 length: 14 residues. The CDR3 is CASSLWTGSGEQYF. The CDR3 DNA is TGTGCCAGCAGCTTGTGGACAGGGTCGGGCGAGCAGTACTTC.

J is TRBJ2-5 and V is TRBV6-5; perhaps TRBD1 as D (6 bases). CDR1 is MNHEY and CDR2 is SVGAGI in the germline V gene. This CDR3 spans 12 amino acids. The V end was cut by 2 bases, the J end by 5 bases, with 6 bases between. CDR3 amino acids: CASSYDRETQYF. The CDR3 DNA sequence: TGTGCCAGCAGTTACGACAGGGAGACCCAGTACTTC.

As regards this clone: The junction departs from the called germline gene at one end, perhaps through a read error. V gene TRBV11-3 combines with J gene TRBJ2-2; 8 bases are shared with TRBD2. Looked up from germline, CDR1 is SGHNT and CDR2 is YENEEA. The CDR3 consists of 17 residues. CDR3 DNA sequence: TGTGCCAGCAGCCTAGAGGGGGGACTAGGGTCTCCCGGGGAGCTGTTTTTT. It yields the protein CASSLEGGLGSPGELFF. The complete variable domain, with remaining parts taken from reference TRBV11-3 and TRBJ2-2, reads EAGVVQSPRYKIIEKKQPVAFWCNPISGHNTLYWYLQNLGQGPELLIRYENEEAVDDSQLPKDRFSAERLKGVDSTLKIQPAELGDSAVYLCASSLEGGLGSPGELFFGEGSRLTVL.

This chain uses TRBV5-4 with TRBJ2-3; 8 bases are shared with TRBD2. Germline trimming cut 4 bases from V and 2 bases from J; bases unmatched to any gene: 9. The CDR3 runs to 16 residues. Germline values: CDR1 SGHNT, CDR2 YYREEE (reference sequence). The CDR3 DNA reads TGTGCCAGCAGCCCGGAACTAGCGGTGAACACAGATACGCAGTATTTT. Its translation is CASSPELAVNTDTQYF. The full variable domain, completed using reference TRBV5-4 and TRBJ2-3, is ETGVTQSPTHLIKTRGQQVTLRCSSQSGHNTVSWYQQALGQGPQFIFQYYREEENGRGNFPPRFSGLQFPNYSSELNVNALELDDSALYLCASSPELAVNTDTQYFGPGTRLTVL.

The V call is TRBV4-1, the J call TRBJ2-7; TRBD1 matches 7 bases. CDR3 size: 15 residues. V lost 0 bases, J lost 0 bases, and 2 bases stayed unmatched. The germline gives CDR1 MGHRA, CDR2 YSYEKL. CDR3 bases: TGCGCCAGCAGCCAAGATGGGACAGACTCCTACGAGCAGTACTTC. It yields the protein CASSQDGTDSYEQYF.

The chain combines TRBV6-5 with TRBJ2-3; D remains ambiguous. Germline loops: CDR1 MNHEY, CDR2 SVGAGI. V lost 2 bases and J lost 3, with 6 bases in between. CDR3 size: 13 residues. The CDR3 spells CASSYSATDTQYF. The CDR3 DNA sequence: TGTGCCAGCAGTTACAGCGCGACAGATACGCAGTATTTT.

The rearrangement joins TRBV25-1 to TRBJ1-2; no clear D. Germline values: CDR1 MGHDK, CDR2 SYGVNS. The CDR3 has 11 residues. The V and J ends lost 8 bases and 8 bases respectively, with 12 bases between them. CDR3 sequence: CASEEGQGYTF. The CDR3 region has the DNA TGTGCCAGCGAGGAAGGGCAAGGCTACACCTTC.

The chain carries TRBV11-2 and TRBJ2-3, with D tentatively TRBD1 or TRBD2 (6 bases each). Trimming took off 5 bases at V and 1 base at J, with 13 bases between the two ends. This CDR3 is 15 amino acids long. CDR1 and CDR2 from the germline V gene are SGHAT and FQNNGV. CDR3 amino acids: CASSPRGRRTDTQYF. The CDR3 coding sequence is TGTGCCAGCAGCCCCCGGGGGCGCCGCACAGATACGCAGTATTTT.

The chain couples TRBV6-5 to TRBJ2-2; TRBD2 aligns across 8 bases. V was pared by 5 bases and J by 0 bases, with 2 bases of the junction left unmatched. The CDR3 is 15 residues long. Germline V gives CDR1 MNHEY, CDR2 SVGAGI. The CDR3 DNA reads TGTGCCAGCAGTCCAGCGGGGGCGAACACCGGGGAGCTGTTTTTT. It is translated as CASSPAGANTGELFF.

The chain combines TRBV4-1 with TRBJ2-7; 10 bases fit TRBD1. This CDR3 spans 16 amino acids. V was pared by 4 bases and J by 4 bases, with 10 bases of the junction left unmatched. The germline gives CDR1 MGHRA, CDR2 YSYEKL. The CDR3: CASSLQTGQGIYEQYF. DNA for the CDR3: TGCGCCAGCAGCCTGCAAACGGGACAGGGGATTTACGAGCAGTACTTC.

This chain joins TRBV5-6 and TRBJ2-5; weak D call: TRBD1 (5 bases). The V gene's germline CDR1 is SGHDT and CDR2 YYEEEE. The CDR3 has 14 residues. The V and J ends lost 0 bases and 3 bases respectively, with 9 bases between them. The CDR3 here is CASSLGAGKETQYF. The CDR3 nucleotides are TGTGCCAGCAGCTTGGGCGCAGGGAAAGAGACCCAGTACTTC.

The chain joins TRBV13 to TRBJ2-5; possible D gene TRBD1, 6 bases. Germline CDR1 is PRHDT and CDR2 is FYEKMQ (reference sequence). The CDR3 covers 14 residues. The germline V and J ends were trimmed by 5 bases and 2 bases, with 12 bases remaining between them. CDR3 nucleotides: TGTGCCAGCAGCCACCGGGGACAACAAGAGACCCAGTACTTC. Its protein product is CASSHRGQQETQYF.

This chain uses TRBV30 with TRBJ2-7; D tentatively fits TRBD1 or TRBD2 (6 bases each). The CDR3 sequence is 17 residues long. V lost 0 bases and J 3 bases, leaving 21 bases between the germline ends. Germline assignment: CDR1 GTSNPN and CDR2 SVGIG (reference sequence). CDR3 nucleotides: TGTGCCTGGAGTGTAATTGGGGGGACCAGGGGAATCTACGAGCAGTACTTC. This codes for CAWSVIGGTRGIYEQYF.

In regard to this clone: The junction and the germline gene differ at one end; a read error may be behind it. This chain links TRBV5-6 with TRBJ2-5; D is unclear. CDR1 and CDR2 from the germline V gene are SGHDT and YYEEEE. This CDR3 has 13 residues. CDR3 sequence (DNA): TGTGCCAGCGGCTTTCTGAACCAAGAGACCCAGTACTTC. Residues: CASGFLNQETQYF.